This T cell receptor beta chain emerged from a study of T cells expressing NK-cell markers. As for the study in general: From sorted CD3+CD56+NKG2C+, CD3+CD56+NKG2C- and CD3+CD56-NKG2C+ T cells came the TCR beta repertoires. Out of eight donors sequenced, seven tested HCMV-seropositive and the remaining one seronegative.

CDR1 PRHDT and CDR2 FYEKMQ come from the germline V gene (reference sequence). The CDR3 length is 15 residues. Following a re-call of the 5' RACE reads, TCRdb has one entry per CDR3 protein and lacks DNA. The sample features 500,000 to 700,000 distinct CDR3 sequences, with roughly 3.4% in its top ten. This chain uses TRBV13 with TRBJ2-7; TCRdb indicates TRBD2, and absent DNA this call remains unverified. The receptor was derived from a man between 18 and 29 years old in good health. Sequences were obtained from blood T cells: a sorted CD56 or NKG2C T cell subset, CD4+ or CD8+ T cells, or bulk PBMC T cells (not recorded which). CDR3 residues: CASTHRTSGDLGQYF.